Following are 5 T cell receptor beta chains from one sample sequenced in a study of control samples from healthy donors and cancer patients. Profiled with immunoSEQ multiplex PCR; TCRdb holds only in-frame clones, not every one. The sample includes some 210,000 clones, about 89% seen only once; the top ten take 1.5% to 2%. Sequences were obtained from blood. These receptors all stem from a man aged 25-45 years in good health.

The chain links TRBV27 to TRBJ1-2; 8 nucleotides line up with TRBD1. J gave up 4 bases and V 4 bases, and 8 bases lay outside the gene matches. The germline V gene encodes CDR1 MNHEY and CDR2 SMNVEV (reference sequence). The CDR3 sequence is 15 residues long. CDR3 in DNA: TGTGCCAGCAGTTCCCCCGGACAGGGCAGCTATGGCTACACCTTC. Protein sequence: CASSSPGQGSYGYTF.

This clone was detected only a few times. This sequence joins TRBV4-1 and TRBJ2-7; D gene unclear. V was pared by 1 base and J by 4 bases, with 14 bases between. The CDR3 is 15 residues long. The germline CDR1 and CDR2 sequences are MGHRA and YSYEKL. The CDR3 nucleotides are TGCGCCAGCAGCCAAGTCGCGACTGCTGCGTACGAGCAGTACTTC. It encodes CASSQVATAAYEQYF.

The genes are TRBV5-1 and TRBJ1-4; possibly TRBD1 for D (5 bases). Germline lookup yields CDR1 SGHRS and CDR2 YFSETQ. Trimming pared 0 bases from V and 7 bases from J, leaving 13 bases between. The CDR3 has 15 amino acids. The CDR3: CASSLAGGGSEKLFF. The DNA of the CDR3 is TGCGCCAGCAGCTTGGCGGGGGGAGGGAGTGAAAAACTGTTTTTT. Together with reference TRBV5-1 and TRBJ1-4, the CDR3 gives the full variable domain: KAGVTQTPRYLIKTRGQQVTLSCSPISGHRSVSWYQQTPGQGLQFLFEYFSETQRNKGNFPGRFSGRQFSNSRSEMNVSTLELGDSALYLCASSLAGGGSEKLFFGSGTQLSVL.

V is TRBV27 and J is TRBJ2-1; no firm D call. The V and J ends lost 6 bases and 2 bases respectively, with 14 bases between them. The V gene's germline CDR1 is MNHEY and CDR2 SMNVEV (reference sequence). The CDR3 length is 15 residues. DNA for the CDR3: TGTGCCAGCAGCCCGAACGTTCTGACCTACAATGAGCAGTTCTTC. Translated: CASSPNVLTYNEQFF.

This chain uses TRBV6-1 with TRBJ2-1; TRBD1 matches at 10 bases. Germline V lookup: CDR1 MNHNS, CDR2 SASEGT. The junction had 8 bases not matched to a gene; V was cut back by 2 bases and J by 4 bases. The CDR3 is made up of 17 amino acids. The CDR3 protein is CASSESQRTGGYNEQFF. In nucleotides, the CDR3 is TGTGCCAGCAGTGAAAGTCAGCGGACAGGGGGGTACAATGAGCAGTTCTTC.